This TCR beta chain appears in the sequencing data of a study of PD-1 blockade in classical Hodgkin lymphoma (TCRdb year 2020). Turning to the overall study: Nivolumab dosing was 3 mg/kg intravenously every 2 weeks, continuing until either disease progression or unacceptable toxicity. A peripheral blood immune signature of response to PD-1 blockade in classical Hodgkin lymphoma was defined using TCR beta sequencing and CyTOF.

In light of the paper, this sample's time point label describes: cycle 2 day 1 (C2D1) of nivolumab. Every trial patient had relapsed after autologous stem cell transplantation, and cohorts A, B and C differed in prior brentuximab vedotin exposure. The trial cohort comprised some 60 patients with relapsed/refractory classical Hodgkin lymphoma whose best overall responses were complete response, partial response or progressive disease. In the multi-cohort phase II CheckMate 205 trial, trial patients received single-agent nivolumab. Best overall response was determined by an independent review committee according to the 2007 International Working Group response criteria. PBMCs from the trial were collected at three points: immediately before nivolumab initiation (C1D1), and during therapy at cycle 2 day 1 and cycle 4 day 1. Peripheral blood was collected in 8 mL Vacutainer Cell Preparation Tubes, from which PBMCs were isolated by centrifugation and then cryopreserved.

From its cysteine to its phenylalanine, the CDR3 spans 16 amino acids. Only CDR3 DNA remains: 48 bases, in frame from the first base. In the germline V gene, CDR1 corresponds to MNHNS and CDR2 to SASEGT. Trimming takes 3 bases from V and 4 bases from J, and the germline ends sit 18 bases apart. The research as a whole found: Trial patients achieving complete response had baseline diversity similar to newly diagnosed patients, whereas partial responders and progressors had significantly lower diversity. A significant rise by C4D1 was seen in CD4+ but not CD8+ TCR diversity (p=0.0027 vs p=0.16), with the rise being most apparent in complete responders (p=0.02). Lower diversity was observed in patients in whom nivolumab was started less than 1 year after ASCT, and these patients were excluded from later analyses so that confounding by immune reconstitution would be avoided. The study was restricted to a single clinical trial cohort, and the causes of repertoire differences, possibly disease activity or prior therapy, were left undefined. Baseline TCR diversity was reported to be lower in newly diagnosed patients than in healthy donors and to be lower still in relapsed/refractory patients.

For this clone: Which antigen it targets is not known. Base-call qualities are not available, and no considerably larger clone is one nucleotide away.

Genomic DNA was extracted with the Qiagen DNeasy kit from unsorted PBMCs and from negatively selected CD4+ and CD8+ fractions. TCR beta CDR3 regions were amplified by immunoSEQ multiplex PCR using primers annealing to V and J segments. A synthetic immune receptor repertoire was used to minimize amplification bias, and any residual bias was removed computationally once sequencing was done. As for the authors' bioinformatics: Custom Python scripts were used to quantify repertoire diversity as the Shannon entropy index. Unsorted, CD4+ and CD8+ repertoires were analyzed separately, except for combined analyses in which CD4+ and CD8+ sequences were merged in silico. Clonal expansion was defined as at least a 2-fold frequency increase after treatment relative to C1D1, with a pseudocount of 0.5 for undetected baseline clones. Singleton clones were defined as clones with 0 or 1 copy at C1D1, and non-singleton clones were defined as clones with 2 or more copies. Clones expanded in unsorted samples were labelled as CD4+, CD8+ or unknown by matching protein sequences in sorted samples from the same patient. Wilcoxon tests on paired samples were used to test changes in diversity from C1D1 to C4D1. TCRdb stores this immuneACCESS table with in-frame sequences only. Part of the clones is absent; in the studies checked, under half of the shortfall reflects unresolved V genes, and no reason is known for the rest. D and trimming come from the DNA, and the V and J calls and clone size come from that table. In all, the sample holds approximately 100,000 clones, and roughly 90% of those were seen once. Under 8% of the sample is held by the ten biggest clonotypes.

The chain was built from TRBV6-1 and TRBJ1-1, with the D gene not confidently named. The sample consisted of peripheral blood mononuclear cells (PBMCs), taken before the second cycle of nivolumab. The receptor was isolated from a human donor with classical Hodgkin lymphoma. The bases read TGTGCCAGCAGTGATAGAAATGGGTTTACTAGCACTGAAGCTTTCTTT. Its protein reads: CASSDRNGFTSTEAFF.